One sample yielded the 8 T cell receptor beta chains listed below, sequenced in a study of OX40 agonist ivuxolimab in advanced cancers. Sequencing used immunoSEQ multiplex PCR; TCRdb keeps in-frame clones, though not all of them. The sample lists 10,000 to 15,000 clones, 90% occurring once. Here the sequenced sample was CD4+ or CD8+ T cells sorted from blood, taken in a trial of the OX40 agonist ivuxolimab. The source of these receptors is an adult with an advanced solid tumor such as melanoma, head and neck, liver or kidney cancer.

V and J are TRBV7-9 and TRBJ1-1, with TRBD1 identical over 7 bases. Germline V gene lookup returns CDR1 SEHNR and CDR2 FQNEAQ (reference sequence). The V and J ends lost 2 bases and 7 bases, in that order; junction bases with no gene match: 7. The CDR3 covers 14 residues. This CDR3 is CASSLTGTDYEAFF. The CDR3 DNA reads TGTGCCAGCAGCTTAACCGGGACAGACTATGAAGCTTTCTTT. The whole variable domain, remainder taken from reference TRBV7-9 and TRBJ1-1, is DTGVSQNPRHKITKRGQNVTFRCDPISEHNRLYWYRQTLGQGPEFLTYFQNEAQLEKSRLLSDRFSAERPKGSFSTLEIQRTEQGDSAMYLCASSLTGTDYEAFFGQGTRLTVV.

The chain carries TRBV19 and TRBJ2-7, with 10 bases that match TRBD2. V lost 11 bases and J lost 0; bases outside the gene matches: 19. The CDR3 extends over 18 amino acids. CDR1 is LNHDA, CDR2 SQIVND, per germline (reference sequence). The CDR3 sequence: CAAPLGLAGEGGSYEQYF. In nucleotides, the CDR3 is TGTGCCGCTCCCTTGGGGCTAGCGGGAGAAGGGGGCTCCTACGAGCAGTACTTC.

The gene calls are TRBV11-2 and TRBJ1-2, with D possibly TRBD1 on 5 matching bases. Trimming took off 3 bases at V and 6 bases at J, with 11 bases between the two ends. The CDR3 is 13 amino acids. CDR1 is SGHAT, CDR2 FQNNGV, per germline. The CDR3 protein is CASSLQGMDGYTF. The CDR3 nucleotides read TGTGCCAGCAGCTTGCAGGGCATGGATGGCTACACCTTC.

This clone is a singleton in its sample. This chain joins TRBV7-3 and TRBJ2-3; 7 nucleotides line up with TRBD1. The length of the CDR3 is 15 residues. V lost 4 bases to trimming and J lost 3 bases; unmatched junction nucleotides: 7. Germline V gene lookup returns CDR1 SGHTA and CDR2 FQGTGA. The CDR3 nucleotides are TGTGCCAGCAGCTCGACAGGGTATCTTACAGATACGCAGTATTTT. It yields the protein CASSSTGYLTDTQYF.

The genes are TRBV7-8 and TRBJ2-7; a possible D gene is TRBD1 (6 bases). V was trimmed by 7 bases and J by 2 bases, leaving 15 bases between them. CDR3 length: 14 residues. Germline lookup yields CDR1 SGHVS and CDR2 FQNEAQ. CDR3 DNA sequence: TGTGCCAGCACTAGGACAGAGAATACCTACGAGCAGTACTTC. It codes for CASTRTENTYEQYF.

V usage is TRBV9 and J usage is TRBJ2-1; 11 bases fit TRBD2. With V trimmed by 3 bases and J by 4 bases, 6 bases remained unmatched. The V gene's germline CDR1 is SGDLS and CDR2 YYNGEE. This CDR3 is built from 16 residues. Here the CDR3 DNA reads TGTGCCAGCAGCGCCACCGGGACTAGCGGTTACAATGAGCAGTTCTTC. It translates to CASSATGTSGYNEQFF.

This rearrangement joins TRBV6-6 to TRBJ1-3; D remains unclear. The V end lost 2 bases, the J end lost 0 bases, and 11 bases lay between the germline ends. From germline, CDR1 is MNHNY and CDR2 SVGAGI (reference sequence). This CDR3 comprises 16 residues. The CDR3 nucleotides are TGTGCCAGCAGTTACGAAGAAGGGTACTCTGGAAACACCATATATTTT. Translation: CASSYEEGYSGNTIYF.

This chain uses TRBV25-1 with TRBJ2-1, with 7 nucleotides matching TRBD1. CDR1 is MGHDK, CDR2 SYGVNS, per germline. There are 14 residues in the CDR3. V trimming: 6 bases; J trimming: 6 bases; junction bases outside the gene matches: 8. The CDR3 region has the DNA TGTGCCAGCAGCCTGACAGGGATTAGCAATGAGCAGTTCTTC. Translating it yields CASSLTGISNEQFF.